The TCR beta chain described here comes from a study of T cells in Graves' hyperthyroidism and ophthalmopathy. Germline V gives CDR1 SQVTM, CDR2 ANQGSEA. The CDR3 spans 12 residues. V shed 6 bases and J 13 bases; nucleotides not matched to a gene: 9. Regions amplified from RNA transcripts were the TCR beta CDR3 regions. During a first-round RT-PCR of the TCR CDR3, the HTBI primer set was used. TCRdb processed the multiplex PCR reads anew with MiXCR; each CDR3 protein has one entry. The table lists almost 600,000 distinct CDR3 sequences, just over 45% of them singletons. The chain joins TRBV29-1 to TRBJ1-5; 10 bases are a match to TRBD1. Sequenced: peripheral blood or thyroid tissue (not recorded which). The sequence derives from a woman under 30 with Graves' hyperthyroidism. CDR3 protein: CSVGDRGSNQHF. CDR3 coding DNA: TGCAGCGTAGGGGACAGGGGAAGCAATCAGCATTTT. Using reference TRBV29-1 and TRBJ1-5 for the parts outside the CDR3, the full variable domain is SAVISQKPSRDICQRGTSLTIQCQVDSQVTMMFWYRQQPGQSLTLIATANQGSEATYESGFVIDKFPISRPNLTFSTLTVSNMSPEDSSIYLCSVGDRGSNQHFGDGTRLSIL.